These T cell receptor beta chains were read from a single sample in a study of blood T cell repertoires in COVID-19. Clones were sequenced by immunoSEQ multiplex PCR, and TCRdb holds only the in-frame ones, with some missing. The repertoire holds about 110,000 clones, with less than 80% as singletons. Sequencing was done on a sample of peripheral blood. Every receptor here comes from a man in his sixties or seventies with active or convalescent COVID-19. The CDR3 runs from the conserved cysteine through the conserved F or W.

CDR3,V,J
CASSIRLGSYEQYF,TRBV19,TRBJ2-7
CASTPDRGDEQFF,TRBV2,TRBJ2-1
CATRQGGNGYTF,TRBV19,TRBJ1-2
CASSRLAGAGEQYF,TRBV11-2,TRBJ2-7
CAIRTGGYYEQYF,TRBV10-3,TRBJ2-7
CASSDSQETQYF,TRBV2,TRBJ2-5
CASSDSDGTYGYTF,TRBV6-4,TRBJ1-2
CASSPPSSGGQETQYF,TRBV3-1/TRBV3-2,TRBJ2-5
CASSITGGASNQPQHF,TRBV27,TRBJ1-5
CASSRTGSEQYF,TRBV12-3/TRBV12-4,TRBJ2-7
CASGDPGTVNTEAFF,TRBV27,TRBJ1-1
CASSPFANSDGYTF,TRBV18,TRBJ1-2
CSVSQGEETQYF,TRBV29-1,TRBJ2-5
CASSPDTIFYNEQFF,TRBV5-1,TRBJ2-1
CASLGVENTEAFF,TRBV7-9,TRBJ1-1
CASRALAQSSYNEQFF,TRBV10-2,TRBJ2-1
CASSVEPLTDTQYF,TRBV9,TRBJ2-3
CASSVGASLTYEQYF,TRBV9,TRBJ2-7
CASSIGLAVYNEQFF,TRBV7-9,TRBJ2-1
CASREVGGDTGELFF,TRBV5-1,TRBJ2-2
CATARDRGQTGELFF,TRBV15,TRBJ2-2
CASSLYSRTGLNTEAFF,TRBV19,TRBJ1-1
CASSPDRGPQHF,TRBV2,TRBJ1-5
CASALGGSTEAFF,TRBV6-6,TRBJ1-1
CASTYRTGHSYEQYF,TRBV6-6,TRBJ2-7
CAWSRGSSYEQYF,TRBV30,TRBJ2-7
CATSDLTGQAFF,TRBV24-1,TRBJ1-1
CASSWQNTGELFF,TRBV11-2,TRBJ2-2
CATSDTDRGGRWNTGELFF,TRBV24-1,TRBJ2-2
CASSASGQGSVNTIYF,TRBV9,TRBJ1-3
CASSRLMTDTQYF,TRBV7-3,TRBJ2-3
CASSELGTFSRTGELFF,TRBV6-1,TRBJ2-2
CASSFGSYNEQFF,TRBV12-3/TRBV12-4,TRBJ2-1
CASSYKPGQSTDTQYF,TRBV19,TRBJ2-3
CASRRGSRDYGYTF,TRBV6-5,TRBJ1-2
CASSLEGLAGVATQYF,TRBV5-1,TRBJ2-5
CASSERTSGSYEQYF,TRBV10-2,TRBJ2-7
CASSSSYKIQETQYF,TRBV28,TRBJ2-5